This TCR beta chain was documented in a study of cytomegalovirus exposure and HLA in healthy donors. Concerning this clone: Its cognate antigen is unknown.

Vbeta (60) and Jbeta (13) primers were used in the PCR. Libraries were prepared by immunoSEQ multiplex PCR; TCRdb keeps only in-frame clonotypes and omits some of them. The repertoire holds 150,000 to 200,000 clones, with roughly four fifths as singletons. The V end lost 5 bases, the J end lost 9 bases, and 12 bases lay between the germline ends. CDR1 is MDHEN and CDR2 is SYDVKM in the germline V gene. This CDR3 comprises 12 residues. Notes on the study in general: Among the CMV-associated chains, a few were confirmed in vitro as specific for CMV antigens. In an earlier analysis, most TCR beta V segments were productive about 87% or about 30% of the time.

This clonotype was obtained from a woman in her 30s in good health and CMV-seropositive. The sequenced sample consisted of PBMCs. The chain is built from TRBV28 and TRBJ2-3; D is perhaps TRBD1 (6 bases). The CDR3 DNA sequence: TGTGCCAGCAGTCACAACAGGGAAACGCAGTATTTT. Translated, it gives CASSHNRETQYF.